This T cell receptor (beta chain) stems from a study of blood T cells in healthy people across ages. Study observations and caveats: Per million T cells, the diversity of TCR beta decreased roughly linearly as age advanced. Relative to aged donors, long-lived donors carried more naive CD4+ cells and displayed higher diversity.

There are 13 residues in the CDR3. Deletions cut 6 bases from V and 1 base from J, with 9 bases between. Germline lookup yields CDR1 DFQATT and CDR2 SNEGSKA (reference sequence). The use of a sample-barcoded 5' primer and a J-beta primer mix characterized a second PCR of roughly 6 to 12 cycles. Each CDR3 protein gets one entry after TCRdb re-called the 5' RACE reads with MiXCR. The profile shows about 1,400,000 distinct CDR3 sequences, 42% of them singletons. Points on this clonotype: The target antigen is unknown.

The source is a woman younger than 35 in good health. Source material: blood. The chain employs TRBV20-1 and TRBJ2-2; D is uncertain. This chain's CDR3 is CSAGAVNTGELFF. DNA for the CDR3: TGCAGTGCCGGAGCTGTGAACACCGGGGAGCTGTTTTTT.